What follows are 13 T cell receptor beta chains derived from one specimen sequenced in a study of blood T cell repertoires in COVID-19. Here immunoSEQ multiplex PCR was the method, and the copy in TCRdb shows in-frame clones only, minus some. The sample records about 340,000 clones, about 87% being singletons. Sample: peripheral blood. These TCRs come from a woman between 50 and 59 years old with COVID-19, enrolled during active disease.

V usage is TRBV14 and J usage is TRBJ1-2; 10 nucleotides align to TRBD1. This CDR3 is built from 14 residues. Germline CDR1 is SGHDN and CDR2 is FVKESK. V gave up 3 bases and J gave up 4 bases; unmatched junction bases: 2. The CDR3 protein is CASSQTGGAYGYTF. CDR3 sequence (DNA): TGTGCCAGCAGCCAGACAGGGGGCGCCTATGGCTACACCTTC. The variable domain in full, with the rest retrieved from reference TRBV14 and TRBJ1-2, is EAGVTQFPSHSVIEKGQTVTLRCDPISGHDNLYWYRRVMGKEIKFLLHFVKESKQDESGMPNNRFLAERTGGTYSTLKVQPAELEDSGVYFCASSQTGGAYGYTFGSGTRLTVV.

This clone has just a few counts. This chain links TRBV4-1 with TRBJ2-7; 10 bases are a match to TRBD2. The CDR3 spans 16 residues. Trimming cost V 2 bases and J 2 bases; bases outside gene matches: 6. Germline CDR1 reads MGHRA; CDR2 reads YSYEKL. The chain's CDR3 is CASSQPSGSPPYEQYF. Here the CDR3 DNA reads TGCGCCAGCAGCCAACCTAGCGGGAGCCCCCCCTACGAGCAGTACTTC.

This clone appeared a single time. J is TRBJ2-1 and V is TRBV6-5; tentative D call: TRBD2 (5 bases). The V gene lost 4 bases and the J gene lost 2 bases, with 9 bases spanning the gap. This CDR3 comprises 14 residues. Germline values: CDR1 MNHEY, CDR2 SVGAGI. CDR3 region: CASSLSGPYNEQFF. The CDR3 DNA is TGTGCCAGCAGTTTGAGCGGTCCCTACAATGAGCAGTTCTTC.

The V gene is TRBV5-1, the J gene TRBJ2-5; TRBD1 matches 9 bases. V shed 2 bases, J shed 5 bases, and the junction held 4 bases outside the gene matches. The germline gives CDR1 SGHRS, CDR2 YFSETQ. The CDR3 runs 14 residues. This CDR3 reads CASSLGQGHETQYF. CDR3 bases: TGCGCCAGCAGCTTAGGACAGGGGCACGAGACCCAGTACTTC.

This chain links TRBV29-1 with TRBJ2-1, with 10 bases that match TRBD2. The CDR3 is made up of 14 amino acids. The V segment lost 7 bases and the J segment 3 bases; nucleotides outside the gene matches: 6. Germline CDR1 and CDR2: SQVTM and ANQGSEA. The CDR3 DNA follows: TGCAGCGCGGGTTGGACTAGCGGCTACAATGAGCAGTTCTTC. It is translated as CSAGWTSGYNEQFF.

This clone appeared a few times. DNA of the CDR3: TGTGCCAGCAGCTTACCAGCCGGGACAGGGGGCTTGAACACTGAAGCTTTCTTT. Residues: CASSLPAGTGGLNTEAFF. The genes are TRBV7-2 and TRBJ1-1; 12 bases align to TRBD1. J lost 0 bases, V lost 2 bases, and 7 bases had no gene match. The CDR3 runs 18 residues. Germline V gives CDR1 SGHTA, CDR2 FQGNSA.

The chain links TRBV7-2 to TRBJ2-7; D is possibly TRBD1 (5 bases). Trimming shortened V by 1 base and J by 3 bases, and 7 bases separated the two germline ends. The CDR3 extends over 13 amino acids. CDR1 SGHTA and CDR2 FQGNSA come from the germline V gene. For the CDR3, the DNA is TGTGCCAGCAGCTTAGGACAGTTCTACGAGCAGTACTTC. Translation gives CASSLGQFYEQYF. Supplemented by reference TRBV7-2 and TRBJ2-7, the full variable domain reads GAGVSQSPSNKVTEKGKDVELRCDPISGHTALYWYRQSLGQGLEFLIYFQGNSAPDKSGLPSDRFSAERTGGSVSTLTIQRTQQEDSAVYLCASSLGQFYEQYFGPGTRLTVT.

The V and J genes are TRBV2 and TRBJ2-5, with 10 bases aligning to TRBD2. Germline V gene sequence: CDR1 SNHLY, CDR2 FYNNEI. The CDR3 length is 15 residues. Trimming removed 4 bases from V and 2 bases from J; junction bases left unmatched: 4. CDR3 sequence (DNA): TGTGCCAGCAGTGCAGGACTAGCGGCACAAGAGACCCAGTACTTC. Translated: CASSAGLAAQETQYF.

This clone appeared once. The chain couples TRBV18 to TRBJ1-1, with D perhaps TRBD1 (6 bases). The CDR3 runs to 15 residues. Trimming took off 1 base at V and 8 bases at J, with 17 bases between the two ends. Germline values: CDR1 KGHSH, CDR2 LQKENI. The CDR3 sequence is CASSPLRERGSEAFF. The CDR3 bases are TGTGCCAGCTCACCACTCCGGGAAAGGGGGTCGGAAGCTTTCTTT.

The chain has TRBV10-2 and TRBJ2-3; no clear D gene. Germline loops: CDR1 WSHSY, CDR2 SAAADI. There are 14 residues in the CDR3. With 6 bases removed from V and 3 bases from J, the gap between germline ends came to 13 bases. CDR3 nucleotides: TGCGCCAGCAGGGTGAGGTTTGGGACAGATACGCAGTATTTT. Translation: CASRVRFGTDTQYF.

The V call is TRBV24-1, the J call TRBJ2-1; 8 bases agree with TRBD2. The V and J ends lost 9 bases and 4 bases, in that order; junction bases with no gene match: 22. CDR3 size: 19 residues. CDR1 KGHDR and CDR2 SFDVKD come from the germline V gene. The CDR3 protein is CATGLSMAGGEAFYNEQFF. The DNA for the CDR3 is TGTGCCACCGGACTGAGTATGGCGGGAGGCGAAGCATTTTACAATGAGCAGTTCTTC.

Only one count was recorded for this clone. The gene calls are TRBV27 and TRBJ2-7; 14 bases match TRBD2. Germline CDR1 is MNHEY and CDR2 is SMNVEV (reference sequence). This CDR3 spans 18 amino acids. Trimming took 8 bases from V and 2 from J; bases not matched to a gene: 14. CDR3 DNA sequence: TGTGCCAGCGGGGATACCCCGGGACTAGCGGGAGCCCCCTACGAGCAGTACTTC. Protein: CASGDTPGLAGAPYEQYF.

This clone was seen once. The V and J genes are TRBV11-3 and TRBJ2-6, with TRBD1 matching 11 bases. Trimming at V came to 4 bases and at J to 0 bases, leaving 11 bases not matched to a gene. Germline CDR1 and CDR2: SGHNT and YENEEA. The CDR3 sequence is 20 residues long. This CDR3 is CASSSPGQGDGPSGANVLTF. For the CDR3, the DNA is TGTGCCAGCAGCTCCCCGGGACAGGGGGACGGACCCTCTGGGGCCAACGTCCTGACTTTC. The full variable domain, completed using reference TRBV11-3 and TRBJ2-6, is EAGVVQSPRYKIIEKKQPVAFWCNPISGHNTLYWYLQNLGQGPELLIRYENEEAVDDSQLPKDRFSAERLKGVDSTLKIQPAELGDSAVYLCASSSPGQGDGPSGANVLTFGAGSRLTVL.